Here is one T cell receptor (beta chain) with its context. This receptor's antigen is unknown. No base quality values were provided; no much bigger clone lies one nucleotide off. The data derive from a study of blood T cell repertoires in COVID-19 (dated by TCRdb to 2018 to 2020). Regarding the complete study: Samples covering the acute and convalescent phases of COVID-19 were provided by collaborators in the United States, Italy and Spain. Samples were obtained from the ongoing ImmuneRACE study (first 160 participants) and from over 1,000 subjects provided by 6 global collaborators. The material from the prospective study consisted of cDNA or gDNA derived from T cells, B-cell-depleted T cells, or PBMCs. Deeply sampled blood TCRbeta repertoires from subjects exposed to, actively infected with, or recovered from COVID-19 were included in the dataset. Where available, HLA class I and class II types were obtained from metadata supplied by the sample provider rather than from assay-based typing. The repertoires were released in a freely available public database meant as a resource for research on the immune response to SARS-CoV-2. A de-identified subject ID, COVID-19 status, age in years and sex were almost always included in the sample metadata. The study at large found these results: The amount of clinical and demographic metadata varied by source and participant and was provided uncurated.

From the germline V gene, CDR1 is SGHTA and CDR2 is FQGNSA. The CDR3 holds 15 amino acids from the cysteine to the phenylalanine. Left in the record is the CDR3 DNA by itself, 45 bases read in frame from the first base. V is shortened by 5 bases, J by 1 base, and the region joining them spans 14 bases. TCRbeta CDR3 regions were amplified from genomic DNA by means of the immunoSEQ Assay, a bias-controlled multiplex PCR. As for the authors' bioinformatics: The number of nucleated cells in each sample was estimated from the amplification of reference gene primers within the assay. Sequence reads were collapsed and filtered to measure the absolute abundance of every unique TCRbeta CDR3 rearrangement. For each sample, productive Simpson clonality was calculated by taking the square root of Simpson's diversity index across productive rearrangements. The table comes from immuneACCESS by way of TCRdb, which keeps in-frame sequences with V and J called. Part of the clones is missing from these tables; in studies checked, under half for an unresolved V gene and the rest for unknown reasons. The V and J calls and the clone size are those of that table, but D and trimming were determined from the DNA. The sample table lists around 120,000 clones, nearly 90% of them with a count of one. 3.5% to 4% of the sample is held by the ten biggest clonotypes.

At one collaborating source in Seattle, patients were enrolled during active infection and were followed longitudinally through the course of disease. Each collaborating institution followed its own protocols to collect whole blood in K2EDTA tubes. For TCRbeta analysis, collaborator samples were shipped as frozen whole blood, as isolated PBMCs, or as DNA extracted from either sample type. The receptor chain draws on TRBV7-2 and TRBJ1-1, with a tentative D gene TRBD1 over 5 matching bases. The sequence was collected from a woman in her sixties or seventies with COVID-19, enrolled during active disease. The sequenced sample consisted of peripheral blood. The CDR3 protein is CASSLRGLGNTEAFF. The sequenced DNA is TGTGCCAGCAGCCTAAGGGGCCTAGGGAACACTGAAGCTTTCTTT.